Listed below are T cell receptor beta chains from one sample, sequenced in a study of blood T cell repertoires in COVID-19. The repertoire was sequenced with immunoSEQ multiplex PCR; TCRdb's copy has only in-frame clones and lacks some. The table includes under 350,000 clones, around 89% detected once. Material: peripheral blood. The receptor source for this set is a man aged 35-49 years with acute or convalescent COVID-19. CDR3s include the opening cysteine and the closing phenylalanine or tryptophan. Fields, in order: D gene, J gene, clone size, V gene, CDR3 protein, CDR3 DNA. D genes are given only for firm matches. Size is omitted from some rows. Given values are once, few, many or a class for expanded clones.

d_gene: .
j_gene: TRBJ2-1
abundance: once
v_gene: TRBV10-3
CDR3aa: CAISDPEYTGPRHVSYNEQFF
CDR3nt: TGTGCCATCAGTGACCCGGAGTACACAGGGCCTCGACACGTCTCCTACAATGAGCAGTTCTTC

d_gene: .
j_gene: TRBJ2-7
abundance: .
v_gene: TRBV10-1
CDR3aa: CASSEYELRAYEQYF
CDR3nt: TGCGCCAGCAGTGAGTATGAACTCCGCGCATACGAGCAGTACTTC

d_gene: TRBD1
j_gene: TRBJ1-2
abundance: .
v_gene: TRBV24-1
CDR3aa: CATSRQGGNYGYTF
CDR3nt: TGTGCCACCAGTCGACAGGGCGGGAACTATGGCTACACCTTC

d_gene: .
j_gene: TRBJ1-1
abundance: .
v_gene: TRBV29-1
CDR3aa: CSVVGRGTEAFF
CDR3nt: TGCAGCGTTGTCGGGAGGGGCACTGAAGCTTTCTTT

d_gene: .
j_gene: TRBJ2-2
abundance: .
v_gene: TRBV5-1
CDR3aa: CASSLHGPGELFF
CDR3nt: TGCGCCAGCAGCTTGCATGGGCCCGGGGAGCTGTTTTTT

d_gene: TRBD1
j_gene: TRBJ1-2
abundance: .
v_gene: TRBV27
CDR3aa: CASSPRGDYGYTF
CDR3nt: TGTGCCAGCAGTCCCAGGGGGGACTATGGCTACACCTTC

d_gene: .
j_gene: TRBJ2-3
abundance: .
v_gene: TRBV24-1
CDR3aa: CATSDSLEGSDTQYF
CDR3nt: TGTGCCACCAGTGATTCCTTAGAGGGTTCAGATACGCAGTATTTT

d_gene: TRBD1
j_gene: TRBJ2-7
abundance: .
v_gene: TRBV6-5
CDR3aa: CASLKTGGWGYEQYF
CDR3nt: TGTGCCAGCCTAAAGACAGGGGGTTGGGGATACGAGCAGTACTTC

d_gene: .
j_gene: TRBJ1-2
abundance: .
v_gene: TRBV4-2
CDR3aa: CASSQDLRGEYYGYTF
CDR3nt: TGTGCCAGCAGCCAAGATCTCAGGGGCGAATACTATGGCTACACCTTC

d_gene: .
j_gene: TRBJ1-5
abundance: .
v_gene: TRBV27
CDR3aa: CASIPKWGGYSNQPQHF
CDR3nt: TGTGCCAGCATTCCTAAGTGGGGGGGCTATAGCAATCAGCCCCAGCATTTT

d_gene: TRBD2
j_gene: TRBJ2-1
abundance: .
v_gene: TRBV5-6
CDR3aa: CASSSLAGGRNEQFF
CDR3nt: TGTGCCAGCAGCTCGTTAGCGGGGGGACGCAATGAGCAGTTCTTC

d_gene: .
j_gene: TRBJ1-5
abundance: .
v_gene: TRBV10-3
CDR3aa: CAISETGQPQHF
CDR3nt: TGTGCCATCAGTGAGACAGGTCAGCCCCAGCATTTT

d_gene: TRBD2
j_gene: TRBJ2-3
abundance: .
v_gene: TRBV4-2
CDR3aa: CASSQERGGPTDTQYF
CDR3nt: TGTGCCAGCAGCCAAGAACGGGGGGGTCCCACAGATACGCAGTATTTT

d_gene: TRBD1
j_gene: TRBJ2-6
abundance: .
v_gene: TRBV5-6
CDR3aa: CASSDPGTGGSGANVLTF
CDR3nt: TGTGCCAGCAGCGACCCCGGGACAGGGGGGTCTGGGGCCAACGTCCTGACTTTC

d_gene: TRBD1
j_gene: TRBJ2-7
abundance: .
v_gene: TRBV2
CDR3aa: CASSNRGAYEQYF
CDR3nt: TGTGCCAGCAGTAACAGGGGGGCCTACGAGCAGTACTTC

d_gene: .
j_gene: TRBJ2-2
abundance: .
v_gene: TRBV30
CDR3aa: CAWGPLSDGELFF
CDR3nt: TGTGCCTGGGGGCCTTTGTCTGATGGGGAGCTGTTTTTT

d_gene: TRBD1
j_gene: TRBJ1-3
abundance: .
v_gene: TRBV27
CDR3aa: CASSLSPQGIGSGNTIYF
CDR3nt: TGTGCCAGCAGTTTATCCCCACAGGGGATAGGCTCTGGAAACACCATATATTTT

d_gene: .
j_gene: TRBJ2-2
abundance: .
v_gene: TRBV7-9
CDR3aa: CASSFRDTGELFF
CDR3nt: TGTGCCAGCAGTTTTCGGGACACCGGGGAGCTGTTTTTT

d_gene: .
j_gene: TRBJ1-2
abundance: .
v_gene: TRBV9
CDR3aa: CASSLILQGNYGYTF
CDR3nt: TGTGCCAGCAGCCTAATATTGCAGGGAAACTATGGCTACACCTTC

d_gene: TRBD2
j_gene: TRBJ2-7
abundance: .
v_gene: TRBV6-1
CDR3aa: CASSSGLAVYEQYF
CDR3nt: TGTGCCAGCAGCTCGGGACTAGCGGTCTACGAGCAGTACTTC

d_gene: .
j_gene: TRBJ1-5
abundance: .
v_gene: TRBV9
CDR3aa: CASSVGLNQPQHF
CDR3nt: TGTGCCAGCAGCGTAGGACTCAATCAGCCCCAGCATTTT

d_gene: .
j_gene: TRBJ2-2
abundance: .
v_gene: TRBV5-5
CDR3aa: CASSFPPGTNTGELFF
CDR3nt: TGTGCCAGCAGCTTTCCCCCGGGGACTAACACCGGGGAGCTGTTTTTT

d_gene: TRBD1
j_gene: TRBJ2-7
abundance: .
v_gene: TRBV30
CDR3aa: CAWSVKIGTGGYEQYF
CDR3nt: TGTGCCTGGAGTGTAAAGATTGGGACAGGGGGCTACGAGCAGTACTTC

d_gene: .
j_gene: TRBJ2-1
abundance: .
v_gene: TRBV6-1
CDR3aa: CASSEEGYNEQFF
CDR3nt: TGTGCCAGCAGTGAGGAGGGATACAATGAGCAGTTCTTC

d_gene: .
j_gene: TRBJ1-4
abundance: .
v_gene: TRBV7-9
CDR3aa: CASSPAGAGEKLFF
CDR3nt: TGTGCCAGCAGCCCCGCAGGGGCAGGAGAAAAACTGTTTTTT

d_gene: .
j_gene: TRBJ1-6
abundance: .
v_gene: TRBV15
CDR3aa: CATSRDFQVYYNSPLHF
CDR3nt: TGTGCCACCAGCAGAGATTTCCAGGTTTACTATAATTCACCCCTCCACTTT

d_gene: .
j_gene: TRBJ2-2
abundance: .
v_gene: TRBV11-2
CDR3aa: CASSLQGAVTGELFF
CDR3nt: TGTGCCAGCAGCTTACAAGGGGCGGTCACCGGGGAGCTGTTTTTT

d_gene: TRBD2
j_gene: TRBJ2-1
abundance: .
v_gene: TRBV19
CDR3aa: CASSTGGGYPNEQFF
CDR3nt: TGTGCCAGTAGTACCGGGGGGGGGTACCCCAATGAGCAGTTCTTC

d_gene: TRBD1
j_gene: TRBJ1-1
abundance: .
v_gene: TRBV7-2
CDR3aa: CASSPWDRGSWNTEAFF
CDR3nt: TGTGCCAGCAGCCCTTGGGACAGGGGAAGTTGGAACACTGAAGCTTTCTTT

d_gene: TRBD1
j_gene: TRBJ1-2
abundance: .
v_gene: TRBV5-4
CDR3aa: CASSLAGQGGEGYTF
CDR3nt: TGTGCCAGCAGCTTGGCAGGACAGGGGGGCGAGGGCTACACCTTC

d_gene: .
j_gene: TRBJ2-2
abundance: .
v_gene: TRBV24-1
CDR3aa: CATSDRHAGELFF
CDR3nt: TGTGCCACCAGTGATCGACATGCCGGGGAGCTGTTTTTT